The following is a T cell receptor beta chain sequence with its context. Germline V gene sequence: CDR1 GTSNPN, CDR2 SVGIG (reference sequence). The CDR3 spans 13 residues. Trimming cost V 0 bases and J 3 bases; bases outside gene matches: 1. Clones were read by immunoSEQ multiplex PCR, and TCRdb kept only the in-frame ones, dropping some. The data contain approximately 200,000 clones, around 90% of them singletons. This entry is derived from a study of blood T cell repertoires in COVID-19. The chain combines TRBV30 with TRBJ2-5; TRBD2 agrees at 7 bases. The sample taken for sequencing was PBMCs or T cells enriched from blood (not recorded which). The TCR originated in a young woman who had recovered from COVID-19. The CDR3 DNA reads TGTGCCTGGAGTGTAAGCGGGGAAGAGACCCAGTACTTC. Its protein product is CAWSVSGEETQYF.